This passage covers 15 T cell receptor beta chains from one sample sequenced in a study of technical replicates of blood from a few donors (dated by TCRdb to about 2017). Preparation of the library involved the immunoSEQ multiplex PCR assay. Here the immuneACCESS table is served through TCRdb, limited to in-frame sequences with V and J called. Missing clones are a known gap in these copies; in checked studies unresolved V genes cover under half, and the rest lacks a known reason. Counted in this sample were about 15,000 clones; approximately 87% of them appeared once. The top ten hold 9% to 15% of the sample. Input material: PBMCs. The receptors derive from a human donor in good health.

The V and J genes are TRBV6-5 and TRBJ2-1; the D gene is possibly TRBD1 (6 bases). Trimming removed 2 bases at V and 2 bases at J, with 13 bases between. Looked up from germline, CDR1 is MNHEY and CDR2 is SVGAGI. The CDR3 loop spans 16 amino acids. Here the CDR3 DNA reads TGTGCCAGCAGTTACCCAAGCGAGGGGGCCTACAATGAGCAGTTCTTC. Amino acid sequence: CASSYPSEGAYNEQFF.

This chain uses TRBV14 with TRBJ2-5; 7 nucleotides agree with TRBD2. The CDR3 spans 17 residues. Germline values: CDR1 SGHDN, CDR2 FVKESK. The J segment lost 0 bases and the V segment lost 0 bases, leaving 7 bases of the junction unmatched. The CDR3 DNA reads as TGTGCCAGCAGCCAAGATGCTAGCGGAGAGTACCAAGAGACCCAGTACTTC. As protein: CASSQDASGEYQETQYF.

The chain carries TRBV6-5 and TRBJ2-1, with 11 bases aligning to TRBD2. V was clipped by 8 bases and J by 9 bases; unmatched bases: 6. The length of the CDR3 is 13 residues. CDR1 MNHEY and CDR2 SVGAGI come from the germline V gene. The CDR3 DNA reads TGTGCCAGCCGCCTAGCGGGAGGCTTTGAGCAGTTCTTC. It specifies CASRLAGGFEQFF.

This clone was counted only a few times. This chain joins TRBV9 and TRBJ1-4; D gene ambiguous. V was clipped by 1 base and J by 1 base, with 8 bases between them. Germline V gene lookup returns CDR1 SGDLS and CDR2 YYNGEE. This CDR3 is built from 15 residues. CDR3 region: CASSVSYVTNEKLFF. The CDR3, as DNA: TGTGCCAGCAGCGTATCCTACGTAACTAATGAAAAACTGTTTTTT. The full variable domain, completed using reference TRBV9 and TRBJ1-4, is DSGVTQTPKHLITATGQRVTLRCSPRSGDLSVYWYQQSLDQGLQFLIQYYNGEERAKGNILERFSAQQFPDLHSELNLSSLELGDSALYFCASSVSYVTNEKLFFGSGTQLSVL.

V gene TRBV29-1 combines with J gene TRBJ1-1; 10 bases agree with TRBD1. Germline CDR1 reads SQVTM; CDR2 reads ANQGSEA. The CDR3 extends over 16 amino acids. V lost 5 bases, J lost 6 bases, and 15 bases stayed unmatched. The DNA for the CDR3 is TGCAGCGTTTGGAACCCGGGACAGGGGACGATCGCTGAAGCTTTCTTT. Protein sequence: CSVWNPGQGTIAEAFF.

This clone showed up just once. The genes are TRBV5-1 and TRBJ2-7; unclear D gene. Germline V gives CDR1 SGHRS, CDR2 YFSETQ. V was trimmed by 0 bases and J by 0 bases, leaving 10 bases between them. This CDR3 is 15 amino acids long. The CDR3 sequence: CASSLATVTSYEQYF. CDR3 bases: TGCGCCAGCAGCTTGGCAACAGTGACCTCCTACGAGCAGTACTTC.

The rearrangement uses TRBV2 and TRBJ2-7, with 15 bases lining up with TRBD2. The V gene's germline CDR1 is SNHLY and CDR2 FYNNEI. V lost 2 bases to trimming and J lost 0 bases; unmatched junction nucleotides: 11. The CDR3 consists of 20 residues. The CDR3 bases are TGTGCCAGCAGTGAACCGGAAGGACTAGCGGGAGGGCCTATCTCCTACGAGCAGTACTTC. It specifies CASSEPEGLAGGPISYEQYF.

The chain uses TRBV18 and TRBJ2-5; weak D call: TRBD2 (6 bases). CDR3 length equals 15 residues. Trimming left V 2 bases short and J 5 bases short, with 15 bases between. Looked up from germline, CDR1 is KGHSH and CDR2 is LQKENI. This CDR3 reads CASSPDWAGGETQYF. CDR3 nucleotide sequence: TGTGCCAGCTCACCAGATTGGGCCGGAGGGGAGACCCAGTACTTC. The full variable domain, in which reference TRBV18 and TRBJ2-5 provide the parts outside the CDR3, is NAGVMQNPRHLVRRRGQEARLRCSPMKGHSHVYWYRQLPEEGLKFMVYLQKENIIDESGMPKERFSAEFPKEGPSILRIQQVVRGDSAAYFCASSPDWAGGETQYFGPGTRLLVL.

This clone was observed a handful of times. This chain uses TRBV7-2 with TRBJ2-7; maybe TRBD1 (6 bases). V was clipped by 5 bases and J by 3 bases, with 8 bases between them. The CDR3 runs 12 residues. Germline V gene data show CDR1 as SGHTA and CDR2 as FQGNSA. CDR3 protein: CASSQGGYEQYF. CDR3 sequence (DNA): TGTGCCAGCAGCCAAGGGGGCTACGAGCAGTACTTC.

The chain uses TRBV27 and TRBJ2-7; TRBD1 agrees at 7 bases. With V trimmed by 5 bases and J by 0 bases, 10 bases remained unmatched. The CDR3 has 16 amino acids. Germline V gene data show CDR1 as MNHEY and CDR2 as SMNVEV (reference sequence). Here the CDR3 DNA reads TGTGCCAGCAGTCAGACGTGGGACAGCAGCTCCTACGAGCAGTACTTC. Protein sequence: CASSQTWDSSSYEQYF.

This rearrangement joins TRBV6-5 to TRBJ2-7, with D possibly matching TRBD1 (5 bases). CDR3 length: 15 amino acids. Germline V gene lookup returns CDR1 MNHEY and CDR2 SVGAGI. V was shortened by 1 base and J by 4 bases, with 14 bases between the two germline ends. The CDR3 reads CASSYFWGQDYEQYF. As DNA, the CDR3 is TGTGCCAGCAGTTACTTTTGGGGCCAGGATTACGAGCAGTACTTC.

This chain uses TRBV30 with TRBJ2-2; D is unclear. The CDR3 contains 13 residues. Germline V gene data show CDR1 as GTSNPN and CDR2 as SVGIG (reference sequence). V was trimmed by 2 bases and J by 5 bases, leaving 9 bases between them. The CDR3 nucleotides read TGTGCCTGGAGTATCGGTCTTACCGGGGAGCTGTTTTTT. Residues: CAWSIGLTGELFF.

The rearrangement links TRBV5-6 to TRBJ2-1; possible D gene TRBD2, 5 bases. From germline, CDR1 is SGHDT and CDR2 YYEEEE. Deletions cut 2 bases from V and 4 bases from J, with 7 bases between. The CDR3 runs to 13 residues. In nucleotides, the CDR3 is TGTGCCAGCAGCTTCGAGGGATACAATGAGCAGTTCTTC. It codes for CASSFEGYNEQFF.

V is TRBV5-4 and J is TRBJ2-7; possible D gene TRBD2, 5 bases. The V end lost 2 bases, the J end lost 1 base, and 13 bases lay between the germline ends. The germline V gene has CDR1 SGHNT and CDR2 YYREEE (reference sequence). The CDR3 totals 15 residues. The CDR3 region is CASSLGRRQSYEQYF. The CDR3 DNA sequence: TGTGCCAGCAGCTTAGGGCGGAGGCAGTCCTACGAGCAGTACTTC. Variable domain in full (rest from reference TRBV5-4 and TRBJ2-7): ETGVTQSPTHLIKTRGQQVTLRCSSQSGHNTVSWYQQALGQGPQFIFQYYREEENGRGNFPPRFSGLQFPNYSSELNVNALELDDSALYLCASSLGRRQSYEQYFGPGTRLTVT.

V and J are TRBV27 and TRBJ2-5; D gene ambiguous. Germline lookup yields CDR1 MNHEY and CDR2 SMNVEV (reference sequence). The V end was cut by 2 bases, the J end by 0 bases, with 16 bases between. This CDR3 region has 17 residues. In DNA form, the CDR3 reads TGTGCCAGCAGTTTAACAGCCCCATCCGGCCACCAAGAGACCCAGTACTTC. It translates to CASSLTAPSGHQETQYF.